The 23 T cell receptor beta chains listed next were all sequenced from one sample in a study of CD8 T cell repertoires and HIV-1 epitope variants. TCRdb keeps only in-frame clones here, not all; method: immunoSEQ multiplex PCR. Counted here are around 6,000 clones, 64% occurring once; the ten biggest clones make up 44%. These receptors lack a known antigen. The source material was cultured CD8+ T cells derived from PBMCs. The receptors were gathered from a male donor with HIV.

By share, this clone counts as medium-sized. V gene TRBV7-9 combines with J gene TRBJ2-7; 7 bases line up with TRBD2. The CDR3 runs 15 residues. Germline-derived CDR1 and CDR2 are SEHNR and FQNEAQ (reference sequence). Trimming cost V 1 base and J 2 bases; bases outside gene matches: 5. The CDR3 DNA reads as TGTGCCAGCAGCTTAGTGGGCGGGGGTGCCTACGAGCAGTACTTC. Amino acids: CASSLVGGGAYEQYF.

The rearrangement links TRBV4-3 to TRBJ2-1, with 9 nucleotides matching TRBD2. Germline V gene data show CDR1 as LGHNA and CDR2 as YSLEER. V shed 0 bases, J shed 6 bases, and the junction held 6 bases outside the gene matches. CDR3 length equals 16 residues. The CDR3 bases are TGCGCCAGCAGCCAAGATGGCGGGGGGGCCAGCAATGAGCAGTTCTTC. Translated, it gives CASSQDGGGASNEQFF.

This rearrangement joins TRBV6-1 to TRBJ2-2; no firm D call. This CDR3 has 15 residues. Germline-derived CDR1 and CDR2 are MNHNS and SASEGT. V was shortened by 8 bases and J by 7 bases, with 20 bases between the two germline ends. The CDR3: CASDAGSWVGGELFF. The CDR3 DNA follows: TGTGCCAGCGACGCCGGTAGCTGGGTGGGCGGGGAGCTGTTTTTT.

The CDR3 DNA reads as TGTGCCAGCAGCTTACACGGTCCGGGGGCGGGTGACACTGAAGCTTTCTTT. Protein product: CASSLHGPGAGDTEAFF. The genes are TRBV7-2 and TRBJ1-1; the D gene is possibly TRBD1 (6 bases). The CDR3 is 17 residues long. Germline lookup yields CDR1 SGHTA and CDR2 FQGNSA. V dropped 2 bases and J dropped 3 bases, with 19 bases sitting between them.

This clone was picked up a small number of times. The chain carries TRBV6-5 and TRBJ2-7, with 7 bases aligning to TRBD1. Germline values: CDR1 MNHEY, CDR2 SVGAGI. This CDR3 has 15 amino acids. The ends lost 6 bases at V and 2 bases at J; junction bases unmatched: 10. The CDR3 region has the DNA TGTGCCAGCAGCCTGACAGGGTCATTTACCTACGAGCAGTACTTC. This translates into CASSLTGSFTYEQYF.

The genes are TRBV27 and TRBJ2-7; D ambiguous. The V gene lost 4 bases and the J gene lost 5 bases, with 6 bases spanning the gap. The CDR3 extends over 11 amino acids. Germline loops: CDR1 MNHEY, CDR2 SMNVEV (reference sequence). CDR3 amino acids: CASSSWDEQYF. In DNA form, the CDR3 reads TGTGCCAGCAGTTCGTGGGACGAGCAGTACTTC.

The V and J genes are TRBV9 and TRBJ2-2; 11 nucleotides line up with TRBD1. Germline loops: CDR1 SGDLS, CDR2 YYNGEE. The CDR3 runs to 17 residues. The junction had 5 bases not matched to a gene; V was cut back by 1 base and J by 3 bases. DNA of the CDR3: TGTGCCAGCAGCGTACCGGACAGGGGGCCCGACACCGGGGAGCTGTTTTTT. Protein product: CASSVPDRGPDTGELFF. The full variable domain, with the rest looked up from reference TRBV9 and TRBJ2-2, is DSGVTQTPKHLITATGQRVTLRCSPRSGDLSVYWYQQSLDQGLQFLIQYYNGEERAKGNILERFSAQQFPDLHSELNLSSLELGDSALYFCASSVPDRGPDTGELFFGEGSRLTVL.

There are a few counts of this clone. The CDR3 spells CASSLEGGANYGYTF. CDR3 bases: TGTGCCAGCAGCTTAGAAGGGGGAGCTAACTATGGCTACACCTTC. The chain joins TRBV7-2 to TRBJ1-2; D possibly corresponds to TRBD1 (6 bases). The germline gives CDR1 SGHTA, CDR2 FQGNSA. The germline V and J ends were trimmed by 1 base and 0 bases, with 9 bases remaining between them. This CDR3 spans 15 amino acids.

The chain uses TRBV15 and TRBJ2-2, with D possibly matching TRBD2 (5 bases). Germline V CDR1 and CDR2: LNHNV, YYDKDF (reference sequence). This CDR3 contains 15 residues. Trimming removed 2 bases at V and 3 bases at J, with 10 bases between. The DNA of the CDR3 is TGTGCCACCAGCAGAAGGTGGGAGTACACCGGGGAGCTGTTTTTT. Residues: CATSRRWEYTGELFF. The variable domain in full, with the rest retrieved from reference TRBV15 and TRBJ2-2, is DAMVIQNPRYQVTQFGKPVTLSCSQTLNHNVMYWYQQKSSQAPKLLFHYYDKDFNNEADTPDNFQSRRPNTSFCFLDIRSPGLGDTAMYLCATSRRWEYTGELFFGEGSRLTVL.

The chain carries TRBV25-1 and TRBJ1-2; tentative D call: TRBD1 (5 bases). The CDR3 contains 13 residues. Germline CDR1 is MGHDK and CDR2 is SYGVNS. Trimming removed 2 bases at V and 2 bases at J, with 6 bases between. This CDR3 is CASSEQGNYGYTF. In DNA, the CDR3 is TGTGCCAGCAGTGAACAGGGCAACTATGGCTACACCTTC.

This clone was counted between two and nine times. The rearrangement links TRBV27 to TRBJ1-2; D is perhaps TRBD1 (5 bases). Germline-derived CDR1 and CDR2 are MNHEY and SMNVEV (reference sequence). Trimming stripped 2 bases from V and 3 bases from J, with 10 bases between. This CDR3 contains 14 residues. The CDR3 nucleotides are TGTGCCAGCAGTTTACTTGGGGGGTACTATGGCTACACCTTC. This translates into CASSLLGGYYGYTF.

The rearrangement joins TRBV18 to TRBJ2-7; 12 nucleotides match TRBD1. The V gene end was trimmed by 6 bases and the J gene end by 4 bases; junction bases not matched to a gene: 7. CDR3 length: 15 amino acids. CDR1 KGHSH and CDR2 LQKENI come from the germline V gene. The CDR3 coding sequence is TGTGCCAGCTCCCCGCCGGGACAGGGGGCTTACGAGCAGTACTTC. Residues: CASSPPGQGAYEQYF.

This chain connects TRBV5-6 to TRBJ2-2, with no clear D. Germline V lookup: CDR1 SGHDT, CDR2 YYEEEE. Between the trimmed V and J ends, which lost 4 bases and 1 base, there was a span of 8 bases. This CDR3 is 14 amino acids long. The CDR3 loop reads CASSPEMNTGELFF. CDR3 nucleotide sequence: TGTGCCAGCAGCCCGGAGATGAACACCGGGGAGCTGTTTTTT.

This clone was seen a handful of times. The chain is built from TRBV7-9 and TRBJ1-6, with D perhaps matching TRBD1 (5 bases). Looked up from germline, CDR1 is SEHNR and CDR2 is FQNEAQ (reference sequence). The CDR3 runs 14 residues. V was cut by 4 bases and J by 7 bases, with 11 bases left in between. CDR3 nucleotide sequence: TGTGCCAGCAGCTCCCCGGGACTCAATTCACCCCTCCACTTT. It yields the protein CASSSPGLNSPLHF.

The gene calls are TRBV14 and TRBJ2-7; no clear D gene. The V gene's germline CDR1 is SGHDN and CDR2 FVKESK. The CDR3 runs to 11 residues. The V gene lost 1 base and the J gene lost 9 bases, with 7 bases spanning the gap. The CDR3 is CASSQGVVQYF. The CDR3 DNA reads TGTGCCAGCAGCCAAGGGGTAGTGCAGTACTTC.

V gene TRBV5-6 combines with J gene TRBJ1-2; no firm D call. Trimming stripped 4 bases from V and 5 bases from J, with 9 bases between. The CDR3 has 12 residues. Germline CDR1 reads SGHDT; CDR2 reads YYEEEE. This CDR3 is CASSAGTYGYTF. The CDR3 DNA follows: TGTGCCAGCAGCGCGGGTACTTATGGCTACACCTTC.

V usage is TRBV4-3 and J usage is TRBJ2-3, with a weak D call TRBD2 (6 bases). The V end lost 0 bases, the J end lost 1 base, and 14 bases lay between the germline ends. Germline assignment: CDR1 LGHNA and CDR2 YSLEER. The CDR3 consists of 17 residues. The CDR3: CASSQEKLALGTDTQYF. The CDR3 region has the DNA TGCGCCAGCAGCCAAGAAAAACTAGCACTCGGCACAGATACGCAGTATTTT.

V is TRBV5-1 and J is TRBJ2-7; tentatively, D is TRBD2 (6 bases). Trimming cost V 2 bases and J 6 bases, with 6 bases left between them. CDR1 is SGHRS, CDR2 YFSETQ, per germline. This CDR3 has 11 amino acids. The CDR3 loop is CASSFSGEQYF. In nucleotides, the CDR3 is TGCGCCAGCAGCTTTAGCGGCGAGCAGTACTTC.

This chain uses TRBV5-8 with TRBJ1-3; 9 positions match TRBD1. The CDR3 runs to 18 residues. CDR1 is SGHTS and CDR2 is YDEGEE in the germline V gene. J was trimmed by 0 bases and V by 5 bases; bases with no gene match: 12. CDR3 sequence (DNA): TGTGCCAGCAGATCGCCGGGACAGGGAGGTGGCTCTGGAAACACCATATATTTT. Translation: CASRSPGQGGGSGNTIYF. Complete variable domain (other parts from reference TRBV5-8 and TRBJ1-3): EAGVTQSPTHLIKTRGQQATLRCSPISGHTSVYWYQQALGLGLQFLLWYDEGEERNRGNFPPRFSGRQFPNYSSELNVNALELEDSALYLCASRSPGQGGGSGNTIYFGEGSWLTVV.

This clone was seen once. V gene TRBV19 combines with J gene TRBJ1-1; TRBD1 matches at 8 bases. Germline V CDR1 and CDR2: LNHDA, SQIVND (reference sequence). This CDR3 is 16 amino acids long. V trimming: 0 bases; J trimming: 5 bases; junction bases outside the gene matches: 8. This CDR3 is CASSIDQRQGNTEAFF. CDR3 nucleotides: TGTGCCAGTAGTATAGATCAGAGACAGGGGAATACTGAAGCTTTCTTT. The full variable domain, in which reference TRBV19 and TRBJ1-1 provide the parts outside the CDR3, is DGGITQSPKYLFRKEGQNVTLSCEQNLNHDAMYWYRQDPGQGLRLIYYSQIVNDFQKGDIAEGYSVSREKKESFPLTVTSAQKNPTAFYLCASSIDQRQGNTEAFFGQGTRLTVV.

The rearrangement joins TRBV29-1 to TRBJ2-7; D is uncertain. CDR3 length equals 12 residues. Per the germline V gene, CDR1 is SQVTM and CDR2 is ANQGSEA. The V end was cut by 2 bases, the J end by 6 bases, with 11 bases between. CDR3 in DNA: TGCAGCGTTGAATCACTCCCGGGCGAGCAGTACTTC. This sequence encodes CSVESLPGEQYF.

The CDR3: CASSSDVSAYEQYF. The CDR3 nucleotides read TGTGCCAGCAGTTCAGATGTCTCGGCCTACGAGCAGTACTTC. This sequence joins TRBV6-1 and TRBJ2-7; D unclear. The germline CDR1 and CDR2 sequences are MNHNS and SASEGT. CDR3 length: 14 residues. V shed 5 bases and J shed 2 bases, with 13 bases lying between them.

This clone occurred once. V is TRBV6-4 and J is TRBJ2-6, with 8 bases that match TRBD1. The V gene's germline CDR1 is MRHNA and CDR2 SNTAGT. V lost 6 bases to trimming and J lost 4 bases; unmatched junction nucleotides: 2. The CDR3 extends over 14 amino acids. The CDR3 loop reads CASRDREGANVLTF. CDR3 sequence (DNA): TGTGCCAGCAGGGACAGGGAAGGGGCCAACGTCCTGACTTTC.